This T cell receptor (beta chain) appears in the sequencing data of a study of blood T cell repertoires in COVID-19. Germline lookup yields CDR1 LGHNT and CDR2 FRNRAP. Trimming stripped 7 bases from V and 0 bases from J, with 10 bases between. This CDR3 has 14 amino acids. Method: immunoSEQ multiplex PCR; TCRdb's copy keeps in-frame clones and lacks some. The sample lists over 150,000 clones; 70% to 85% were seen once. Material: peripheral blood. The chain combines TRBV12-5 with TRBJ1-3, with D possibly matching TRBD1 (6 bases). The TCR was taken from a human donor with acute or convalescent COVID-19. The donor label of this sample is uncertain. CDR3 amino acids: CASAPGASGNTIYF. CDR3 sequence (DNA): TGTGCTAGTGCCCCAGGGGCCTCTGGAAACACCATATATTTT.